This record concerns one T cell receptor (beta chain) sequence. TCRdb passed the PCR reads through MiXCR, listing each CDR3 protein once. Altogether about 85,000 distinct CDR3 sequences are present, roughly half being singletons, with the ten largest covering around a tenth. The sample is drawn from a study of CDR3 diversity in severe acne. The V segment lost 3 bases and the J segment 9 bases; nucleotides outside the gene matches: 10. The CDR3 length is 15 residues. The germline CDR1 and CDR2 sequences are MNHEY and SVGAGI. Sequencing used blood. The chain carries TRBV6-5 and TRBJ2-1; 8 nucleotides align to TRBD1. This receptor was taken from a male donor in good health, serving as a control. The CDR3 DNA sequence: TGTGCCAGCAGTTATCAGACAGGGGCGAACACTGAGCAGTTCTTC. Amino acids: CASSYQTGANTEQFF.